This T cell receptor (beta chain) originates from a study of OX40 agonist ivuxolimab in advanced cancers. V trimming: 4 bases; J trimming: 0 bases; junction bases outside the gene matches: 4. This CDR3 region has 15 residues. The germline V gene has CDR1 SGDLS and CDR2 YYNGEE. The repertoire was sequenced with immunoSEQ multiplex PCR; TCRdb's copy has only in-frame clones and lacks some. The sample has roughly 80,000 clones; 93% are singletons. V is TRBV9 and J is TRBJ2-4; 7 positions agree with TRBD2. This specimen was CD4+ or CD8+ T cells sorted from blood, taken in a trial of the OX40 agonist ivuxolimab. The TCR originated in an adult with an advanced solid tumor such as melanoma, head and neck, liver or kidney cancer. The CDR3 here is CASSPGGIAKNIQYF. DNA of the CDR3: TGTGCCAGCAGCCCCGGGGGGATAGCCAAAAACATTCAGTACTTC.